The T cell receptor beta chain under discussion was sequenced for a study of T cell clones after liver transplantation (dated by TCRdb to between 2018 and 2021). With respect to the entire study: The samples were obtained from ITN030ST, a randomized trial that attempted immunosuppression withdrawal within 2 years after liver transplantation. Donor-reactive T cell clones were identified by TCRbeta sequencing after a pre-transplant mixed lymphocyte reaction and then tracked in post-transplant blood. Third party-reactive TCRbeta sequences were also identified from pre-transplant MLRs to serve as an antigen-independent comparator for donor-reactive sequences. Three of the eight recipients were HCV-positive; the others were transplanted for non-autoimmune, non-viral indications. Until randomization at 12-24 months post-transplant, subjects were given standard immunosuppression, with no induction therapy. Tolerance meant complete immunosuppression withdrawal for at least one year without liver enzymes rising beyond twice the upper limit of normal. Blood samples were collected pre-transplant, pre-randomization before withdrawal, and post-randomization after either full withdrawal or failed withdrawal. A cohort of 8 liver transplant recipients was studied, of whom 3 were classified as tolerant and 5 as non-tolerant.

Worth noting for this clone: Its recognized antigen is unknown. The input lacks base qualities; no much larger clone sits a single base away.

Frozen genomic DNA underwent high-throughput TCRbeta CDR3 sequencing by immunoSEQ, including PCR amplification, mapping, bias correction and internal controls. In the paper's pipeline: Productive rearrangements were kept, and unique TCRbeta sequences were defined by CDR3 nucleotide sequence plus V and J gene. For classification of a sequence as donor-reactive, at least 5-fold expansion in CFSE-low cells relative to unstimulated pre-transplant cells and a frequency of at least 0.01% were required. To ensure at least 90% detection power, minimum frequency thresholds were set for each subject based on that subject's lowest-template unstimulated sample. Jensen-Shannon divergence between the top 1000 TCRbeta sequences post-transplant and pre-transplant was used to measure repertoire turnover. Changes in detection of donor-reactive sequences were tested with two-sided Fisher's exact tests. In its TCRdb copy, this immuneACCESS table keeps in-frame sequences only and misses some clones. Where compared with another copy, unresolved V genes explain less than half of these, and the others have no known cause. The V and J calls and clone size come from that table; D and trimming were worked out from the DNA. A total of under 90,000 clones appear in this sample, roughly 80% of them only once. About 0.63% of the sample belongs to the ten largest clones.

The time point tag for this specimen amounts to: pre-transplant. Thawed unstimulated PBMCs were stained for CD3, CD4 and CD8 and FACS-sorted into CD3+CD4+ and CD3+CD8+ populations. All 8 studied subjects were randomized to immunosuppression withdrawal. Genomic DNA was isolated with the Qiagen DNeasy Blood and Tissue Kit. Results and caveats for the whole study, not just this receptor: The conclusions were considered preliminary, being limited by small, heterogeneous patient numbers and non-standardized post-transplant time points. After accounting for repertoire turnover, donor-reactive detection was significantly reduced in 7 of 8 subjects for CD4 and 8 of 8 for CD8. A significant post-transplant decrease in circulating donor-reactive CD4 TCRbeta sequences was observed in 5 of 8 subjects, irrespective of tolerance or HCV status. Since no allograft tissue specimens were available, donor-reactive T cells may have migrated into the graft instead of being deleted. In a couple of subjects, low numbers of available donor cells limited the measurable donor-reactive repertoire. Donor-reactive sequences decreased more than third party-reactive sequences, which suggests partial antigen-specific deletion that was not related to withdrawal success.

Trimming costs V 1 base and J 2 bases, and their ends lie 6 bases apart. From the cysteine through the phenylalanine, the CDR3 covers 13 amino acids. Here the CDR3 DNA is all that survives: 39 bases in frame from base 1. Via the germline V gene (reference sequence), CDR1 is SGHKS and CDR2 YYEKEE. Source: CD4+ T cells from blood, taken before liver transplant. This TCR derives from a human donor who received a liver transplant. The rearranged chain carries TRBV5-5 and TRBJ1-1, with the D gene uncertain. The nucleotides read TGTGCCAGCAGCTTGTATCACAACACTGAAGCTTTCTTT. It translates to CASSLYHNTEAFF.